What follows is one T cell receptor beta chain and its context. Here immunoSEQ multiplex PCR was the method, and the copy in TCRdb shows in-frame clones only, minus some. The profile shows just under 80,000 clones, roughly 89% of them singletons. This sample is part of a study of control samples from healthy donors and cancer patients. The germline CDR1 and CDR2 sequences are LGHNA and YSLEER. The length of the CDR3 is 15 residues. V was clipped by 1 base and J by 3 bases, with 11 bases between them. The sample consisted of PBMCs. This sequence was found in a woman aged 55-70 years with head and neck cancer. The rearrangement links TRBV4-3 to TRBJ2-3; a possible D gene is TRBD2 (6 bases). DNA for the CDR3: TGCGCCAGCAGCCAAGCGGGAGAGGTAACAGATACGCAGTATTTT. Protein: CASSQAGEVTDTQYF.